The 20 T cell receptor beta chains in this list originate from one sample, sequenced in a study of CD8 T cells in Susac syndrome. It was with random hexamers that about 0.45 to 1 ug RNA was reverse transcribed. Using its own MiXCR run on the immunoSEQ multiplex PCR reads, TCRdb lists one record per CDR3 protein. The sample carries about 120,000 distinct CDR3 sequences, around 94% recorded once. The sample taken for sequencing was CD4+ T cells from PBMCs. The receptors derive from a human donor with multiple sclerosis.

The sample holds one count of this clonotype. The V gene is TRBV12-3 or TRBV12-4, the J gene TRBJ1-5; no reliable D call. The CDR3 extends over 13 amino acids. The V end lost 6 bases, the J end lost 3 bases, and 9 bases lay between the germline ends. The CDR3: CASSDFVNQPQHF. DNA for the CDR3: TGTGCCAGCAGCGACTTCGTCAATCAGCCCCAGCATTTT.

V is TRBV19 and J is TRBJ2-7; 7 nucleotides align to TRBD1. The V gene's germline CDR1 is LNHDA and CDR2 SQIVND (reference sequence). V lost 5 bases to trimming and J lost 1 base; unmatched junction nucleotides: 5. The CDR3 extends over 14 amino acids. CDR3 residues: CASSSPGQSYEQYF. CDR3 sequence (DNA): TGTGCCAGTAGTTCTCCGGGACAGTCCTACGAGCAGTACTTC. The full variable domain, rest sourced from reference TRBV19 and TRBJ2-7, is DGGITQSPKYLFRKEGQNVTLSCEQNLNHDAMYWYRQDPGQGLRLIYYSQIVNDFQKGDIAEGYSVSREKKESFPLTVTSAQKNPTAFYLCASSSPGQSYEQYFGPGTRLTVT.

CDR3 nucleotide sequence: TGTGCCAGCACCCGGGACAGGAGCTCCTACGAGCAGTACTTC. It specifies CASTRDRSSYEQYF. The chain carries TRBV5-6 and TRBJ2-7; TRBD1 matches 8 bases. Unmatched junction bases numbered 5, after V lost 6 bases and J lost 0 bases. Germline V gives CDR1 SGHDT, CDR2 YYEEEE. This CDR3 region has 14 residues.

DNA for the CDR3: TGTGCCAGCAGCGTAGAAGGTGCGGGGGGCGCGCAGTTCTTC. Protein product: CASSVEGAGGAQFF. The rearrangement uses TRBV9 and TRBJ2-1; 8 bases match TRBD2. The CDR3 totals 14 residues. Germline values: CDR1 SGDLS, CDR2 YYNGEE. With 0 bases clipped from V and 12 bases from J, the junction kept 8 bases outside the gene matches.

The chain combines TRBV18 with TRBJ1-3; no firm D call. Trimming pared 3 bases from V and 0 bases from J, leaving 15 bases between. There are 17 residues in the CDR3. Germline CDR1 and CDR2: KGHSH and LQKENI. In DNA form, the CDR3 reads TGTGCCAGCTCACCGATGGAGCTTCAGAGCTCTGGAAACACCATATATTTT. This gives the protein CASSPMELQSSGNTIYF.

The chain employs TRBV6-1 and TRBJ2-3; D gene ambiguous. There are 10 residues in the CDR3. CDR1 and CDR2 (germline): MNHNS, SASEGT. V gave up 7 bases and J gave up 4 bases, with 3 bases separating them. This chain's CDR3 is CASTADTQYF. The CDR3 bases are TGTGCCAGCACAGCAGATACGCAGTATTTT.

The chain carries TRBV5-1 and TRBJ2-3; no clear D gene. This CDR3 contains 12 residues. V lost 0 bases to trimming and J lost 4 bases, with 3 bases between them. Germline-derived CDR1 and CDR2 are SGHRS and YFSETQ. CDR3 nucleotide sequence: TGCGCCAGCAGCTTGGACTCAGATACGCAGTATTTT. As protein: CASSLDSDTQYF.

The J gene is TRBJ1-2, the V gene TRBV6-6; D is unresolved. The V and J ends lost 6 bases and 3 bases respectively, with 17 bases between them. In germline, CDR1 is MNHNY, CDR2 SVGAGI (reference sequence). The CDR3 covers 15 residues. CDR3 sequence: CASRPKRVFDYGYTF. In DNA form, the CDR3 reads TGTGCCAGCAGGCCCAAGAGGGTATTTGACTATGGCTACACCTTC.

This chain connects TRBV7-9 to TRBJ2-5; no firm D call. The V and J ends lost 2 bases and 3 bases respectively, with 13 bases between them. Germline CDR1 SEHNR, CDR2 FQNEAQ (reference sequence). The CDR3 totals 15 residues. Here the CDR3 reads CASSLLRTAEETQYF. The CDR3 DNA reads TGTGCCAGCAGCTTACTTCGGACGGCAGAAGAGACCCAGTACTTC.

The chain joins TRBV6-2 or TRBV6-3 to TRBJ1-1; no clear D gene. With 2 bases removed from V and 6 bases from J, the gap between germline ends came to 13 bases. There are 14 residues in the CDR3. Germline V gene sequence: CDR1 MNHEY, CDR2 SVGEGT. The CDR3 sequence: CASSYPPRGPEAFF. For the CDR3, the DNA is TGTGCCAGCAGTTACCCCCCTCGGGGTCCTGAAGCTTTCTTT.

The J gene is TRBJ2-1, the V gene TRBV6-2 or TRBV6-3; possibly TRBD2 for D (6 bases). The germline V gene has CDR1 MNHEY and CDR2 SVGEGT. V was pared by 6 bases and J by 10 bases, with 16 bases between. The CDR3 covers 13 residues. In DNA form, the CDR3 reads TGTGCCAGCAGATCCACTAGCCGTGCCGAGCAGTTCTTC. It codes for CASRSTSRAEQFF.

The rearrangement uses TRBV7-2 and TRBJ1-5, with D perhaps matching TRBD1 (5 bases). Trimming removed 4 bases from V and 4 bases from J, with 11 bases in between. The CDR3 extends over 14 amino acids. Germline V gene data show CDR1 as SGHTA and CDR2 as FQGNSA. DNA for the CDR3: TGTGCCAGCAGCTCGACAGCCCCAAATCAGCCCCAGCATTTT. It translates to CASSSTAPNQPQHF.

The CDR3 nucleotides are TGTGCCAGCAGTGGCCCAAGCGCGAACACCGGGGAGCTGTTTTTT. Amino acid sequence: CASSGPSANTGELFF. This chain joins TRBV25-1 and TRBJ2-2; no definite D call. V shed 4 bases and J shed 0 bases, with 9 bases lying between them. This CDR3 contains 15 residues. CDR1 is MGHDK and CDR2 is SYGVNS in the germline V gene.

The chain links TRBV19 to TRBJ1-3, with D possibly being TRBD1 (5 bases). Trimming removed 3 bases at V and 0 bases at J, with 6 bases between. The CDR3 runs 14 residues. Per germline, CDR1 LNHDA and CDR2 SQIVND (reference sequence). The CDR3, as DNA: TGTGCCAGTAGTATTGACAGCTCTGGAAACACCATATATTTT. Residues: CASSIDSSGNTIYF.

The DNA of the CDR3 is TGTGCCAGCAGCTTAGGCTTGCGGGACAGGGTTAAGGACGAGCAGTACTTC. Amino acids: CASSLGLRDRVKDEQYF. The V and J genes are TRBV7-6 and TRBJ2-7, with TRBD1 matching 9 bases. This CDR3 is built from 17 residues. V was pared by 1 base and J by 5 bases, with 12 bases of the junction left unmatched. The germline V gene has CDR1 SGHVS and CDR2 FNYEAQ.

The chain employs TRBV6-1 and TRBJ1-1; 9 nucleotides align to TRBD1. J was trimmed by 3 bases and V by 6 bases; bases with no gene match: 14. The CDR3 runs to 17 residues. The germline V gene encodes CDR1 MNHNS and CDR2 SASEGT. CDR3 sequence reads: CASRSFGTGSWDTEAFF. As DNA, the CDR3 is TGTGCCAGCAGATCCTTCGGGACAGGGTCTTGGGACACTGAAGCTTTCTTT.

CDR3 sequence (DNA): TGTGCCAGCAGTTACAGGGGGCAAGAGACCCAGTACTTC. Amino acids: CASSYRGQETQYF. This chain connects TRBV6-6 to TRBJ2-5; D is perhaps TRBD1 (6 bases). This CDR3 is built from 13 residues. Germline lookup yields CDR1 MNHNY and CDR2 SVGAGI (reference sequence). The V and J ends lost 2 bases and 2 bases respectively, with 6 bases between them.

The chain carries TRBV30 and TRBJ2-2; D might be TRBD1 or TRBD2, each matching 5 bases. Per germline, CDR1 GTSNPN and CDR2 SVGIG (reference sequence). The CDR3 covers 13 residues. V lost 2 bases and J 8 bases, leaving 12 bases between the germline ends. As DNA, the CDR3 is TGTGCCTGGAGTATCACTTGGGGGGGGGAGCTGTTTTTT. Protein: CAWSITWGGELFF.

The V gene is TRBV20-1, the J gene TRBJ1-2; D remains unclear. The CDR3 totals 14 residues. CDR1 DFQATT and CDR2 SNEGSKA come from the germline V gene (reference sequence). V gave up 3 bases and J gave up 7 bases, with 18 bases separating them. The CDR3 DNA is TGCAGTGCTAGCCCGCGCCTTGGCTTTGGTGGCTACACCTTC. Translation: CSASPRLGFGGYTF.

The chain links TRBV7-2 to TRBJ2-3; D is perhaps TRBD1 or TRBD2 (6 bases each). The length of the CDR3 is 15 residues. Trimming left V 2 bases short and J 2 bases short, with 11 bases between. Germline values: CDR1 SGHTA, CDR2 FQGNSA. The CDR3 sequence: CASSLRGGLTDTQYF. CDR3 nucleotide sequence: TGTGCCAGCAGCTTAAGAGGGGGGCTCACAGATACGCAGTATTTT.